These 11 T cell receptor beta chains were all obtained from the same sample, sequenced in a study of siplizumab effects on memory and regulatory T cells. Cells from the mixed lymphocyte reaction were cocultured for 6 to 7 days at 37°C. Only in-frame clones appear in the TCRdb table, and some are missing; sequencing was by immunoSEQ multiplex PCR. Of about 10,000 clones in the sample, approximately 44% were seen once. Which antigens these TCRs recognize remains unknown. The specimen sequenced was CFSE-low (dividing) CD4+ T cells sorted from an allogeneic mixed lymphocyte reaction. The receptors stem from a human donor in good health; the cells came from an allogeneic mixed lymphocyte reaction.

This sequence joins TRBV27 and TRBJ2-5; D not resolved. Trimming took 6 bases from V and 5 from J, leaving 7 bases between them. CDR1 is MNHEY and CDR2 is SMNVEV in the germline V gene (reference sequence). The CDR3 extends over 11 amino acids. This CDR3 is CASRVRETQYF. DNA for the CDR3: TGTGCCAGCAGGGTACGGGAGACCCAGTACTTC.

The chain joins TRBV28 to TRBJ2-3; TRBD2 matches 11 bases. CDR3 length: 18 residues. J was trimmed by 0 bases and V by 1 base; bases with no gene match: 6. Germline assignment: CDR1 MDHEN and CDR2 SYDVKM. The CDR3 DNA sequence: TGTGCCAGCAGTTTATTGGGTAGCGGGAGGGCCAGCACAGATACGCAGTATTTT. This gives the protein CASSLLGSGRASTDTQYF.

This clone was recorded a few times. The gene calls are TRBV10-3 and TRBJ2-5; weak D call: TRBD1 (5 bases). V gave up 1 base and J gave up 7 bases, with 7 bases separating them. Germline V gene sequence: CDR1 ENHRY, CDR2 SYGVKD. This CDR3 spans 12 amino acids. CDR3 coding DNA: TGTGCCATCAGTGAGTTCGACAGGACCCAGTACTTC. Protein product: CAISEFDRTQYF.

In its sample, this clone was seen a few times. J is TRBJ1-4 and V is TRBV18; D remains unclear. The germline V gene encodes CDR1 KGHSH and CDR2 LQKENI. Trimming removed 4 bases at V and 8 bases at J, with 17 bases between. This CDR3 contains 15 residues. CDR3 in amino acids: CASSQNAPAGEKLFF. The CDR3 DNA follows: TGTGCCAGCTCACAGAACGCTCCGGCCGGGGAAAAACTGTTTTTT.

This rearrangement joins TRBV28 to TRBJ1-5; possible D gene TRBD1, 5 bases. V dropped 8 bases and J dropped 6 bases, with 14 bases sitting between them. The CDR3 extends over 13 amino acids. The V gene's germline CDR1 is MDHEN and CDR2 SYDVKM. The CDR3 nucleotides read TGTGCCAGCGAGTCAGGGCTCTTTCAGCCCCAGCATTTT. It encodes CASESGLFQPQHF.

The rearrangement joins TRBV2 to TRBJ2-1; 10 bases map to TRBD2. Per germline, CDR1 SNHLY and CDR2 FYNNEI. This CDR3 is built from 16 residues. V lost 2 bases, J lost 7 bases, and 8 bases stayed unmatched. The CDR3 DNA follows: TGTGCCAGCAGTGAAAGAATGGTAGCGGGAGGTAATGAGCAGTTCTTC. It yields the protein CASSERMVAGGNEQFF.

V and J are TRBV5-1 and TRBJ2-7; a weak D match, TRBD1 (6 bases). The CDR3 is made up of 13 amino acids. Germline V gene lookup returns CDR1 SGHRS and CDR2 YFSETQ. V shed 5 bases and J shed 0 bases, with 9 bases lying between them. This CDR3 is CASRQGSSYEQYF. As DNA, the CDR3 is TGCGCCAGCAGACAGGGAAGCTCCTACGAGCAGTACTTC. Full variable domain (remainder filled in from reference TRBV5-1 and TRBJ2-7): KAGVTQTPRYLIKTRGQQVTLSCSPISGHRSVSWYQQTPGQGLQFLFEYFSETQRNKGNFPGRFSGRQFSNSRSEMNVSTLELGDSALYLCASRQGSSYEQYFGPGTRLTVT.

The chain employs TRBV28 and TRBJ2-7; D not certain. Germline-derived CDR1 and CDR2 are MDHEN and SYDVKM. V lost 6 bases, J lost 4 bases, and 10 bases lay in between. The length of the CDR3 is 12 residues. The CDR3 nucleotides read TGTGCCAGCAGCTCCCAGCCTTACGAGCAGTACTTC. Translation: CASSSQPYEQYF.

The chain has TRBV5-4 and TRBJ2-1; D possibly corresponds to TRBD1 (6 bases). The germline V gene has CDR1 SGHNT and CDR2 YYREEE (reference sequence). The CDR3 is 15 residues long. Trimming removed 3 bases at V and 6 bases at J, with 16 bases between. The CDR3 sequence: CASSSQGLGGNEQFF. The CDR3 DNA reads TGTGCCAGCAGCTCACAGGGTTTGGGCGGCAATGAGCAGTTCTTC.

The CDR3 protein is CARSLFTSTITDTQYF. In DNA, the CDR3 is TGTGCCAGAAGCTTGTTTACTAGTACAATCACAGATACGCAGTATTTT. This rearrangement joins TRBV5-3 to TRBJ2-3, with D perhaps matching TRBD2 (5 bases). TRBV5-3 is treated as an ORF (open reading frame) with a function not yet certain. The CDR3 sequence is 16 residues long. V dropped 1 base and J dropped 2 bases, with 14 bases sitting between them.

This clone qualifies as medium-sized. The rearrangement joins TRBV2 to TRBJ1-5; D ambiguous. Germline V gives CDR1 SNHLY, CDR2 FYNNEI. V lost 4 bases and J 4 bases, leaving 8 bases between the germline ends. The CDR3 spans 13 residues. The CDR3 DNA reads TGTGCCAGCAGTGGGATGGGAAATCAGCCCCAGCATTTT. Amino acids: CASSGMGNQPQHF. Looking up the rest from reference TRBV2 and TRBJ1-5 gives the full variable domain: EPEVTQTPSHQVTQMGQEVILRCVPISNHLYFYWYRQILGQKVEFLVSFYNNEISEKSEIFDDQFSVERPDGSNFTLKIRSTKLEDSAMYFCASSGMGNQPQHFGDGTRLSIL.